One and the same sample provided the 22 T cell receptor beta chains below, sequenced in a study of blood T cell repertoires in COVID-19. Sequencing used immunoSEQ multiplex PCR; TCRdb keeps in-frame clones, though not all of them. The repertoire holds about 420,000 clones, with 70% to 90% as singletons. Sequencing was carried out using peripheral blood. The receptors shown here come from a man between 18 and 29 years old with COVID-19, enrolled during active disease.

The chain combines TRBV7-9 with TRBJ2-3, with D hard to call. The CDR3 is 14 residues long. The V and J ends lost 0 bases and 5 bases respectively, with 9 bases between them. The germline gives CDR1 SEHNR, CDR2 FQNEAQ (reference sequence). The CDR3 nucleotides read TGTGCCAGCAGCTTAGCGAGTTCCCAAGATACGCAGTATTTT. Its protein product is CASSLASSQDTQYF.

The genes are TRBV6-1 and TRBJ2-7; the match to TRBD2 covers 9 bases. CDR3 length: 15 amino acids. The V and J ends lost 1 base and 4 bases, in that order; junction bases with no gene match: 5. CDR1 and CDR2 (germline): MNHNS, SASEGT. The CDR3 is CASSEEGLASYEQYF. CDR3 nucleotides: TGTGCCAGCAGTGAAGAGGGACTAGCCTCATACGAGCAGTACTTC.

J is TRBJ1-1 and V is TRBV7-9; D gene ambiguous. The CDR3 is 13 amino acids. CDR1 and CDR2 from the germline V gene are SEHNR and FQNEAQ (reference sequence). The V end lost 0 bases, the J end lost 1 base, and 3 bases lay between the germline ends. CDR3 in amino acids: CASSLAGNTEAFF. The CDR3 nucleotides read TGTGCCAGCAGCTTAGCCGGGAACACTGAAGCTTTCTTT.

This chain links TRBV19 with TRBJ2-3, with 8 bases matching TRBD1. V shed 1 base, J shed 5 bases, and the junction held 11 bases outside the gene matches. Germline-derived CDR1 and CDR2 are LNHDA and SQIVND (reference sequence). The CDR3 contains 17 residues. CDR3 in DNA: TGTGCCAGTAGTATAGGCGGAACAGGGGGTCGAAGAGATACGCAGTATTTT. Translation gives CASSIGGTGGRRDTQYF.

The chain is built from TRBV2 and TRBJ2-7; no clear D. The V and J ends lost 4 bases and 2 bases respectively, with 15 bases between them. CDR1 is SNHLY, CDR2 FYNNEI, per germline. The CDR3 totals 15 residues. CDR3 residues: CASSAVHGTAYEQYF. The DNA of the CDR3 is TGTGCCAGCAGTGCGGTCCATGGAACAGCCTACGAGCAGTACTTC.

V is TRBV25-1 and J is TRBJ2-2; 8 nucleotides align to TRBD1. Germline V gene data show CDR1 as MGHDK and CDR2 as SYGVNS. The CDR3 length is 15 residues. V lost 6 bases to trimming and J lost 5 bases; unmatched junction nucleotides: 8. The CDR3 loop reads CASRPRGLETGELFF. The CDR3 DNA reads as TGTGCCAGCAGGCCCAGGGGGCTGGAAACCGGGGAGCTGTTTTTT.

The chain joins TRBV5-8 to TRBJ2-7; 7 nucleotides match TRBD2. V lost 0 bases and J lost 5; bases outside the gene matches: 2. This CDR3 spans 13 amino acids. From germline, CDR1 is SGHTS and CDR2 YDEGEE. CDR3 nucleotide sequence: TGTGCCAGCAGCTTGGCGGGGGGACACGAGCAGTACTTC. Amino acid sequence: CASSLAGGHEQYF.

V gene TRBV11-3 combines with J gene TRBJ2-2; TRBD2 matches 7 bases. The CDR3 runs 14 residues. Trimming cost V 5 bases and J 9 bases; bases outside gene matches: 9. The germline gives CDR1 SGHNT, CDR2 YENEEA. In DNA, the CDR3 is TGTGCCAGCAGCGTGCGGGAGAGGCACCGGGAGCTGTTTTTT. As protein: CASSVRERHRELFF.

J is TRBJ1-4 and V is TRBV5-1; 12 bases match TRBD1. Looked up from germline, CDR1 is SGHRS and CDR2 is YFSETQ. V shed 3 bases and J 2 bases; nucleotides not matched to a gene: 5. This CDR3 has 17 amino acids. Here the CDR3 DNA reads TGCGCCAGCAGCTGGGGGACAGGGGGCCGTACTAATGAAAAACTGTTTTTT. As protein: CASSWGTGGRTNEKLFF.

This chain links TRBV2 with TRBJ2-3; maybe TRBD1 (6 bases). This CDR3 is 14 amino acids long. Trimming removed 10 bases at V and 2 bases at J, with 16 bases between. The germline V gene encodes CDR1 SNHLY and CDR2 FYNNEI. The CDR3 DNA reads as TGTGCCACCGGTGAAGGGGGAGCCACAGATACGCAGTATTTT. It yields the protein CATGEGGATDTQYF. The full variable domain, with the rest looked up from reference TRBV2 and TRBJ2-3, is EPEVTQTPSHQVTQMGQEVILRCVPISNHLYFYWYRQILGQKVEFLVSFYNNEISEKSEIFDDQFSVERPDGSNFTLKIRSTKLEDSAMYFCATGEGGATDTQYFGPGTRLTVL.

The rearrangement uses TRBV24-1 and TRBJ2-2; 10 bases align to TRBD2. V shed 4 bases and J 3 bases; nucleotides not matched to a gene: 4. Germline V gene data show CDR1 as KGHDR and CDR2 as SFDVKD. The length of the CDR3 is 16 residues. The CDR3 DNA reads as TGTGCCACCAGTGAAGCTAGCGGGAGTTACACCGGGGAGCTGTTTTTT. This gives the protein CATSEASGSYTGELFF.

This chain uses TRBV9 with TRBJ2-1, with a possible D match to TRBD2 (5 bases). Germline-derived CDR1 and CDR2 are SGDLS and YYNGEE. The CDR3 runs 15 residues. V was cut by 5 bases and J by 0 bases, with 12 bases left in between. The CDR3, as DNA: TGTGCCAGCAGTAGAGCGGCCAGCTCCTACAATGAGCAGTTCTTC. It encodes CASSRAASSYNEQFF.

This clone was counted a single time. This sequence joins TRBV10-1 and TRBJ2-3; TRBD1 matches at 7 bases. V lost 3 bases, J lost 4 bases, and 13 bases stayed unmatched. The germline V gene has CDR1 WNHNN and CDR2 SYGVQD (reference sequence). CDR3 size: 17 residues. CDR3 sequence: CASSEGGRSRRPDTQYF. The CDR3 DNA sequence: TGCGCCAGCAGTGAAGGGGGCAGATCCAGGCGGCCAGATACGCAGTATTTT.

The CDR3 sequence: CSASARSLPGNTIYF. Here the CDR3 DNA reads TGCAGTGCTAGTGCCCGGTCGCTGCCTGGAAACACCATATATTTT. The gene calls are TRBV20-1 and TRBJ1-3; D unclear. V lost 3 bases and J 2 bases, leaving 14 bases between the germline ends. Germline CDR1 reads DFQATT; CDR2 reads SNEGSKA (reference sequence). The CDR3 covers 15 residues.

The CDR3 sequence: CASSPSGGYETQYF. CDR3 DNA: TGTGCCAGCAGCCCCTCAGGGGGCTACGAGACCCAGTACTTC. The chain employs TRBV11-2 and TRBJ2-5; TRBD1 agrees at 8 bases. V shed 5 bases, J shed 5 bases, and the junction held 7 bases outside the gene matches. The germline V gene has CDR1 SGHAT and CDR2 FQNNGV. The CDR3 has 14 amino acids. The variable domain in full, with the rest retrieved from reference TRBV11-2 and TRBJ2-5, is EAGVAQSPRYKIIEKRQSVAFWCNPISGHATLYWYQQILGQGPKLLIQFQNNGVVDDSQLPKDRFSAERLKGVDSTLKIQPAKLEDSAVYLCASSPSGGYETQYFGPGTRLLVL.

Only a few counts were recorded for this clone. The chain joins TRBV18 to TRBJ1-6, with D uncertain. The germline CDR1 and CDR2 sequences are KGHSH and LQKENI. The CDR3 covers 14 residues. V was trimmed by 4 bases and J by 5 bases, leaving 9 bases between them. CDR3 region: CASSRASDNSPLHF. In nucleotides, the CDR3 is TGTGCCAGCTCACGGGCATCCGATAATTCACCCCTCCACTTT.

The chain joins TRBV30 to TRBJ1-5; possible D gene TRBD1, 5 bases. CDR3 length: 13 amino acids. Looked up from germline, CDR1 is GTSNPN and CDR2 is SVGIG (reference sequence). Deletions cut 4 bases from V and 0 bases from J, with 7 bases between. The CDR3, as DNA: TGTGCCTGGAATCAGGGTAGCAATCAGCCCCAGCATTTT. Its protein product is CAWNQGSNQPQHF.

The chain employs TRBV9 and TRBJ2-4, with TRBD1 matching over 8 bases. This CDR3 has 16 residues. The V and J ends lost 4 bases and 0 bases, in that order; junction bases with no gene match: 6. CDR1 and CDR2 (germline): SGDLS, YYNGEE. The CDR3 sequence: CASSPGGGEAKNIQYF. Written as DNA, the CDR3 is TGTGCCAGCAGCCCAGGGGGCGGGGAAGCCAAAAACATTCAGTACTTC.

V and J are TRBV2 and TRBJ1-6; the match to TRBD1 covers 12 bases. Germline CDR1 is SNHLY and CDR2 is FYNNEI. V lost 7 bases, J lost 9 bases, and 7 bases stayed unmatched. There are 15 residues in the CDR3. The CDR3 nucleotides read TGTGCCAGCACCAGCCGGGACAGGGGGCTTTCACCCCTCCACTTT. It encodes CASTSRDRGLSPLHF. Combining the CDR3 with reference TRBV2 and TRBJ1-6 gives the whole variable domain EPEVTQTPSHQVTQMGQEVILRCVPISNHLYFYWYRQILGQKVEFLVSFYNNEISEKSEIFDDQFSVERPDGSNFTLKIRSTKLEDSAMYFCASTSRDRGLSPLHFGNGTRLTVT.

Turning to this clone: An end of the junction differs from the germline gene, which may be a read error. The chain employs TRBV28 and TRBJ1-2, with D possibly TRBD1 on 6 matching bases. The CDR3 sequence is 11 residues long. Per the germline V gene, CDR1 is MDHEN and CDR2 is SYDVKM. CDR3 coding DNA: TGTGCCAGCAGTCCTCTACAGGGTTTGGTCTTC. Translated: CASSPLQGLVF.

CDR3 in amino acids: CASVSASTQYF. The CDR3, as DNA: TGTGCTAGTGTCTCAGCGAGTACGCAGTATTTT. J is TRBJ2-3 and V is TRBV12-5; D is ambiguous. V shed 7 bases and J shed 8 bases, with 10 bases lying between them. This CDR3 has 11 residues. Germline values: CDR1 LGHNT, CDR2 FRNRAP.

The chain recombines TRBV6-1 with TRBJ1-6; 7 bases align to TRBD1. The CDR3 consists of 15 residues. The V gene's germline CDR1 is MNHNS and CDR2 SASEGT. The J segment lost 12 bases and the V segment lost 0 bases, leaving 8 bases of the junction unmatched. The CDR3 bases are TGTGCCAGCAGTGAAGCGGGGGCAGGGGGGAGACCCCTCCACTTT. Translated: CASSEAGAGGRPLHF.